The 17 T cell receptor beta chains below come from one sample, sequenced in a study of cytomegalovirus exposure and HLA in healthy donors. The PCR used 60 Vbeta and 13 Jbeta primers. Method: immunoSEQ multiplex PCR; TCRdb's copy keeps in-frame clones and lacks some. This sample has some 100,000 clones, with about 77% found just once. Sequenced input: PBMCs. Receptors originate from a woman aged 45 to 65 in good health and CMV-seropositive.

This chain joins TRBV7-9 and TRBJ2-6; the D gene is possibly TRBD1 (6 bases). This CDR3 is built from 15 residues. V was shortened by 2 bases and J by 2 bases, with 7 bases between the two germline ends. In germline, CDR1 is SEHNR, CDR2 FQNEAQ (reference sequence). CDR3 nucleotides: TGTGCCAGCAGCTTAAGGACAGCTGGGGCCAACGTCCTGACTTTC. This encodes CASSLRTAGANVLTF.

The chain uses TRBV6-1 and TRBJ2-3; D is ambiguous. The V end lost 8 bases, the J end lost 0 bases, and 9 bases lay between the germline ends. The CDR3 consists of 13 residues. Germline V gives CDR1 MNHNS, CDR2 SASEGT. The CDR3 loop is CASETVSTDTQYF. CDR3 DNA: TGTGCCAGCGAAACGGTTAGCACAGATACGCAGTATTTT.

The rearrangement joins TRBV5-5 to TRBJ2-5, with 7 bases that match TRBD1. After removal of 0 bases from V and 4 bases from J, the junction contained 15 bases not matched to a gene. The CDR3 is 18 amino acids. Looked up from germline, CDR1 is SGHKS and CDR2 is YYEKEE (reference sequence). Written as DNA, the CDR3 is TGTGCCAGCAGCTTGGTTTCAGGGGGACGACCGTTGCGAGAGACCCAGTACTTC. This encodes CASSLVSGGRPLRETQYF. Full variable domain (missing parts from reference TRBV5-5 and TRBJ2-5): DAGVTQSPTHLIKTRGQQVTLRCSPISGHKSVSWYQQVLGQGPQFIFQYYEKEERGRGNFPDRFSARQFPNYSSELNVNALLLGDSALYLCASSLVSGGRPLRETQYFGPGTRLLVL.

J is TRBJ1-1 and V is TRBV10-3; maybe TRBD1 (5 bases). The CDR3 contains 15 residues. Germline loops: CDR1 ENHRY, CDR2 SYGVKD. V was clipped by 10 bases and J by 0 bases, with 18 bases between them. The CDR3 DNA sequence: TGTGCCACCAGGGTGTCACAGCTAATGAACACTGAAGCTTTCTTT. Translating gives CATRVSQLMNTEAFF.

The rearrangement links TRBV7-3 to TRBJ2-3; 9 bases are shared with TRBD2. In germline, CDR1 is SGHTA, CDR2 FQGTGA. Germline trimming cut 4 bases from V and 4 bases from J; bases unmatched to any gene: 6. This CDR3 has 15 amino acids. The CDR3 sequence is CASSSRRGGPDTQYF. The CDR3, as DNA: TGTGCCAGCAGCTCGCGGCGGGGGGGTCCAGATACGCAGTATTTT. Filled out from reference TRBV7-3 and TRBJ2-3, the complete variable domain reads GAGVSQTPSNKVTEKGKYVELRCDPISGHTALYWYRQSLGQGPEFLIYFQGTGAADDSGLPNDRFFAVRPEGSVSTLKIQRTERGDSAVYLCASSSRRGGPDTQYFGPGTRLTVL.

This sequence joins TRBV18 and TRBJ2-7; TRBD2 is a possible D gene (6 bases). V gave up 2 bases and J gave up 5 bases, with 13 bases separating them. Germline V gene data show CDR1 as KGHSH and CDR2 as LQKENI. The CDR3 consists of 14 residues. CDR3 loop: CASSPSGLLDEQYF. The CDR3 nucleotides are TGTGCCAGCTCACCATCGGGACTCCTCGACGAGCAGTACTTC.

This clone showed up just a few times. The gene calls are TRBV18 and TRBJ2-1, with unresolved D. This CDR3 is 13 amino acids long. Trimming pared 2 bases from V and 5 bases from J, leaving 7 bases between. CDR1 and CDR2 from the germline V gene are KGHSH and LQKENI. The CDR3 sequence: CASSPEPNNEQFF. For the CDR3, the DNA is TGTGCCAGCTCACCAGAACCTAACAATGAGCAGTTCTTC.

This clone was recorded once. The CDR3 loop reads CASSGAGLYNEQFF. The CDR3, as DNA: TGTGCCAGCAGTGGAGCGGGGCTGTACAATGAGCAGTTCTTC. This chain uses TRBV2 with TRBJ2-1, with 7 bases fitting TRBD2. With 4 bases clipped from V and 4 bases from J, the junction kept 4 bases outside the gene matches. The germline CDR1 and CDR2 sequences are SNHLY and FYNNEI. The CDR3 spans 14 residues.

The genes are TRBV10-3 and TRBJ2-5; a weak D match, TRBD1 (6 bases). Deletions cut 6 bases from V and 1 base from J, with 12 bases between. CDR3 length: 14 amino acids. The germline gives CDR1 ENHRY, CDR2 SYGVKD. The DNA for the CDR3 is TGTGCCATCAGAGGGGGACAACCCCAAGAGACCCAGTACTTC. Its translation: CAIRGGQPQETQYF.

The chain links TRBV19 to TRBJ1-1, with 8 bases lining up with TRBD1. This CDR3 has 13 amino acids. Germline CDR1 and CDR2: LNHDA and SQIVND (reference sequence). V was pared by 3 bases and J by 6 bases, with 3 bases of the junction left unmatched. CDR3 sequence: CASSIDRGAEAFF. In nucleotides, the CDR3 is TGTGCCAGTAGTATCGACAGGGGCGCTGAAGCTTTCTTT.

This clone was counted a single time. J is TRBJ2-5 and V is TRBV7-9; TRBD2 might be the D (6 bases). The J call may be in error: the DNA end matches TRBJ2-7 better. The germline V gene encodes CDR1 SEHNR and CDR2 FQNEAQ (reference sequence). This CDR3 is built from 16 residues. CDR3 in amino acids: CASSPRDGGSSYEQYF. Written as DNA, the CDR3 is TGTGCCAGCAGCCCGCGGGACGGTGGGAGCTCCTACGAGCAGTACTTC.

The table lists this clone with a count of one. This CDR3 reads CASSLAGGPQETQYF. The CDR3, as DNA: TGTGCCAGCAGCTTAGCGGGGGGGCCCCAAGAGACCCAGTACTTC. J is TRBJ2-5 and V is TRBV5-6; the match to TRBD2 covers 10 bases. This CDR3 contains 15 residues. V was clipped by 2 bases and J by 1 base; unmatched bases: 2. The germline V gene has CDR1 SGHDT and CDR2 YYEEEE. The full variable domain, its missing parts supplied by reference TRBV5-6 and TRBJ2-5, is DAGVTQSPTHLIKTRGQQVTLRCSPKSGHDTVSWYQQALGQGPQFIFQYYEEEERQRGNFPDRFSGHQFPNYSSELNVNALLLGDSALYLCASSLAGGPQETQYFGPGTRLLVL.

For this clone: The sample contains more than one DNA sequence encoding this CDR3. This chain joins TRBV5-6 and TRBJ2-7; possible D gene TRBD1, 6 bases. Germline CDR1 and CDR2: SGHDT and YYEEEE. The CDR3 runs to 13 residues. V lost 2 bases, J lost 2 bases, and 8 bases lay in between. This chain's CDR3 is CASSLQGTYEQYF. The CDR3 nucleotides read TGTGCCAGCAGCTTACAGGGTACCTACGAGCAGTACTTC.

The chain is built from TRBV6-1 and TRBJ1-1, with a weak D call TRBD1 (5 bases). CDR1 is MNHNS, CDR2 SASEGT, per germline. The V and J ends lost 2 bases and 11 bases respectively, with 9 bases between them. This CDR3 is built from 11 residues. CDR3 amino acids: CASSEMAGAFF. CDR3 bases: TGTGCCAGCAGTGAAATGGCAGGGGCTTTCTTT.

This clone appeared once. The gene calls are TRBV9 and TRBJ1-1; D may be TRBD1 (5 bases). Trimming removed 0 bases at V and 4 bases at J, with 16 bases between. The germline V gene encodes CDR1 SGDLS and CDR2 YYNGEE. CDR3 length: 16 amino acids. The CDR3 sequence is CASSVGGAGFGTEAFF. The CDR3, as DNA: TGTGCCAGCAGCGTAGGTGGGGCAGGGTTTGGCACTGAAGCTTTCTTT.

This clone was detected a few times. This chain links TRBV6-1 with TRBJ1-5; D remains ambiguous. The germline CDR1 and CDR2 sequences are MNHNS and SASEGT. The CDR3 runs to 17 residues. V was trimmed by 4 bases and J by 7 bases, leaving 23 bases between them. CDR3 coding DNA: TGTGCCAGCAGTGCCCAAGCCGCGACACTCGATCACCAGCCCCAGCATTTT. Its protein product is CASSAQAATLDHQPQHF.

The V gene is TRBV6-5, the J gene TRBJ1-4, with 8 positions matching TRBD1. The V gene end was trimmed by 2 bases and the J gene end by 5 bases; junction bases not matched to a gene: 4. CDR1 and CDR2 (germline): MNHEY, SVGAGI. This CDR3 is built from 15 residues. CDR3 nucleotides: TGTGCCAGCAGTTACATACAGGGGGTAAATGAAAAACTGTTTTTT. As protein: CASSYIQGVNEKLFF.